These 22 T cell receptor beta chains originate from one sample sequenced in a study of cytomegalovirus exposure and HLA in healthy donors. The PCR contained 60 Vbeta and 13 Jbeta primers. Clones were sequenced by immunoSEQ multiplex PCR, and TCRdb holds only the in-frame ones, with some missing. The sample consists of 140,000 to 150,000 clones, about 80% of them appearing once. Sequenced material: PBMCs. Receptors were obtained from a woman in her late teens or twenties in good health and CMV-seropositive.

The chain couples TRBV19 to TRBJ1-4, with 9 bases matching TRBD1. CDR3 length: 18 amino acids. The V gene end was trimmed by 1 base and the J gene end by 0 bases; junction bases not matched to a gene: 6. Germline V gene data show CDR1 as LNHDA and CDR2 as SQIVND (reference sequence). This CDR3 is CASSIGGTGSATNEKLFF. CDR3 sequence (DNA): TGTGCCAGTAGTATAGGCGGGACAGGGTCGGCAACTAATGAAAAACTGTTTTTT.

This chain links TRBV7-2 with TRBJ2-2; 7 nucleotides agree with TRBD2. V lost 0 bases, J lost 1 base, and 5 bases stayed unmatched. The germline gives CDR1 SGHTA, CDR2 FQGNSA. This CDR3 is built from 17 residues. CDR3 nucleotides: TGTGCCAGCAGCTTAGCGGGGGGGTCGGTGAACACCGGGGAGCTGTTTTTT. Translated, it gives CASSLAGGSVNTGELFF.

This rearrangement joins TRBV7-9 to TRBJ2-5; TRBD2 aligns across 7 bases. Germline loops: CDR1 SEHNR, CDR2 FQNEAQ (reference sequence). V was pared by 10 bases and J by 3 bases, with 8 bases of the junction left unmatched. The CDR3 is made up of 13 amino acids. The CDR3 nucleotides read TGTGCCATCGGGGAGGGGCTTGAAGAGACCCAGTACTTC. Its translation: CAIGEGLEETQYF.

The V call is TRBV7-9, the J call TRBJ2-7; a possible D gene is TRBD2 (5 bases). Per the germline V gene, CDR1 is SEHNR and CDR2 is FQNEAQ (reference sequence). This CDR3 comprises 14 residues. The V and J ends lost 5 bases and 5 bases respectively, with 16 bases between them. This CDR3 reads CASSLLGVFDEQYF. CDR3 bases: TGTGCCAGCAGCCTCCTGGGAGTTTTCGACGAGCAGTACTTC. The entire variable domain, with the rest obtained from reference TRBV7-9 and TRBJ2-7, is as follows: DTGVSQNPRHKITKRGQNVTFRCDPISEHNRLYWYRQTLGQGPEFLTYFQNEAQLEKSRLLSDRFSAERPKGSFSTLEIQRTEQGDSAMYLCASSLLGVFDEQYFGPGTRLTVT.

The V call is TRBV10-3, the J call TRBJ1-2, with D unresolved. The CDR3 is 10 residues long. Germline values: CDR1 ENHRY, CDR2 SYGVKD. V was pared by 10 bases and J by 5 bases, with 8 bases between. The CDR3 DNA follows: TGTGCCACCGGGGAGTATGGCTACACCTTC. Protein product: CATGEYGYTF.

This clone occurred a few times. The chain's CDR3 is CASSPWAGGNGELFF. CDR3 in DNA: TGTGCCAGCTCACCATGGGCAGGAGGAAACGGGGAGCTGTTTTTT. This rearrangement joins TRBV18 to TRBJ2-2; possible D gene TRBD2, 5 bases. V was pared by 2 bases and J by 7 bases, with 14 bases between. The CDR3 covers 15 residues. Germline CDR1 and CDR2: KGHSH and LQKENI.

The CDR3 sequence is CASSYSESGTQYF. The CDR3 nucleotides read TGTGCCAGCAGTTACTCGGAATCAGGGACCCAGTACTTC. The chain has TRBV6-5 and TRBJ2-5; D is unclear. Trimming left V 0 bases short and J 7 bases short, with 9 bases between. CDR3 length equals 13 residues. Germline assignment: CDR1 MNHEY and CDR2 SVGAGI.

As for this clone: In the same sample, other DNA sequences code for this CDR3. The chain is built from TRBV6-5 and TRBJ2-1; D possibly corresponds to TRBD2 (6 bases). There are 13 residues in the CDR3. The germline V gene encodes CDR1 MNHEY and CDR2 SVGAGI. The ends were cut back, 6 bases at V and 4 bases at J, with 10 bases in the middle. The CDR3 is CASSTGLYNEQFF. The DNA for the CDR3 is TGTGCCAGCAGCACGGGACTTTACAATGAGCAGTTCTTC.

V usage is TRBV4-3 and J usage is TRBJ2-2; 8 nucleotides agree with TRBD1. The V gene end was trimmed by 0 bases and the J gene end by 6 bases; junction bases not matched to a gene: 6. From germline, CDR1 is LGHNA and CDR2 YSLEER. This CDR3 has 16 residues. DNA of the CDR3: TGCGCCAGCAGCCAAGATTGGTCCAGGGGGCCCGGGGAGCTGTTTTTT. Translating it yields CASSQDWSRGPGELFF.

The CDR3 nucleotides are TGTGCCTGGAGTGTACATCGGGGGGCTTTCGGCTACGAGCAGTACTTC. This encodes CAWSVHRGAFGYEQYF. V usage is TRBV30 and J usage is TRBJ2-7; D perhaps matches TRBD2 (7 bases). The germline V and J ends were trimmed by 0 bases and 3 bases, with 18 bases remaining between them. The CDR3 loop spans 16 amino acids. Germline CDR1 is GTSNPN and CDR2 is SVGIG (reference sequence).

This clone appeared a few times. This CDR3 reads CASRRTSATDTQYF. The CDR3 nucleotides are TGTGCCAGCAGGCGCACTAGCGCGACAGATACGCAGTATTTT. The V call is TRBV5-4, the J call TRBJ2-3; 7 bases are a match to TRBD2. Trimming at V came to 5 bases and at J to 3 bases, leaving 6 bases not matched to a gene. The CDR3 spans 14 residues. Germline loops: CDR1 SGHNT, CDR2 YYREEE (reference sequence).

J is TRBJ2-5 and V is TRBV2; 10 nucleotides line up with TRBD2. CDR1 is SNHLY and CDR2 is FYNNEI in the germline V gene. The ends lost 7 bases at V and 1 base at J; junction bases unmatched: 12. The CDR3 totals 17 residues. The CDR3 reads CASKLGIAGGRQETQYF. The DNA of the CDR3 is TGTGCCAGCAAGCTAGGGATAGCGGGGGGACGCCAAGAGACCCAGTACTTC.

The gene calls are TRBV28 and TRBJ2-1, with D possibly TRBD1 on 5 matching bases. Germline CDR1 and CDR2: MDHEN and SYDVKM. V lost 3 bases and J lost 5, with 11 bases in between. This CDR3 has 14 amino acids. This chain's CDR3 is CASSFPRVDNEQFF. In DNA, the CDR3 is TGTGCCAGCAGTTTCCCCAGGGTGGACAATGAGCAGTTCTTC.

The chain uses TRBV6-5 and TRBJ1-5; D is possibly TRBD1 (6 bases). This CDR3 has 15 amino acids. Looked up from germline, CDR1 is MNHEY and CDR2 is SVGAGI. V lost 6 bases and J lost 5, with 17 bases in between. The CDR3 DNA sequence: TGTGCCAGCAGCTCCACGACAGGAACTTATCAGCCCCAGCATTTT. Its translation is CASSSTTGTYQPQHF.

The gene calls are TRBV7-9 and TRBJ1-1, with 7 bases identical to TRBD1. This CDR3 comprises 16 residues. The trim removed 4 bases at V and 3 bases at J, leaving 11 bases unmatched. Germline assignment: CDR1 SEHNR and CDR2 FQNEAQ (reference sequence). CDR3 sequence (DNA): TGTGCCAGCAGCTCCATCAGACAGGGTGGGGACACTGAAGCTTTCTTT. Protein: CASSSIRQGGDTEAFF.

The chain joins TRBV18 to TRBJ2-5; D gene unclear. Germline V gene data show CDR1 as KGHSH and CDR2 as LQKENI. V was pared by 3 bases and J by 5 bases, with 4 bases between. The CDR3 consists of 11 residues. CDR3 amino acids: CASSPQETQYF. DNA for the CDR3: TGTGCCAGCTCACCGCAGGAGACCCAGTACTTC. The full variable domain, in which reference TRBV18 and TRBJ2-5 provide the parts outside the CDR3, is NAGVMQNPRHLVRRRGQEARLRCSPMKGHSHVYWYRQLPEEGLKFMVYLQKENIIDESGMPKERFSAEFPKEGPSILRIQQVVRGDSAAYFCASSPQETQYFGPGTRLLVL.

CDR3 in amino acids: CASSPRQGSNEKLFF. DNA for the CDR3: TGTGCCAGCAGCCCTAGACAGGGCTCTAATGAAAAACTGTTTTTT. The genes are TRBV9 and TRBJ1-4; 7 nucleotides line up with TRBD1. CDR1 SGDLS and CDR2 YYNGEE come from the germline V gene. The CDR3 spans 15 residues. V lost 4 bases, J lost 3 bases, and 6 bases stayed unmatched.

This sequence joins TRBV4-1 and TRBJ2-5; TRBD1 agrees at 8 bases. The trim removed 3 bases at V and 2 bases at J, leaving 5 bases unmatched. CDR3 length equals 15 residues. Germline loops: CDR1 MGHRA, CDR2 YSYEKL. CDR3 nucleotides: TGCGCCAGCAGCCAGCCGGACAGGGATCAAGAGACCCAGTACTTC. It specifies CASSQPDRDQETQYF.

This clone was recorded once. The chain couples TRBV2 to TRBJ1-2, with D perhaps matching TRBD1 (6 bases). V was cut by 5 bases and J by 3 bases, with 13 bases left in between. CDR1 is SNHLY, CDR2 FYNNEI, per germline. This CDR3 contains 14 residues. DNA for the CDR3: TGTGCCAGCAGTCGGACAGATTACGACTATGGCTACACCTTC. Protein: CASSRTDYDYGYTF.

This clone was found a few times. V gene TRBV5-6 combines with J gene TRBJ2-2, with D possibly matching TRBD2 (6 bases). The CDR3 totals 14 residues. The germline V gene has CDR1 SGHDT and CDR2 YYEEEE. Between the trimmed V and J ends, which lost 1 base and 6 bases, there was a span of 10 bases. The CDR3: CASSLRGSPGELFF. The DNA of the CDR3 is TGTGCCAGCAGCTTGCGGGGGAGCCCCGGGGAGCTGTTTTTT.

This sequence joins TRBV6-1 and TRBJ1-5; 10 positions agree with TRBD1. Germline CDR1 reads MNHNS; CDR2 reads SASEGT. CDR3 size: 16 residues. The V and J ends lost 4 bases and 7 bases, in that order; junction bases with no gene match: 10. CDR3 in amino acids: CASSGGDRGGEQPQHF. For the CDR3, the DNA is TGTGCCAGCAGTGGGGGGGACAGGGGCGGAGAACAGCCCCAGCATTTT.

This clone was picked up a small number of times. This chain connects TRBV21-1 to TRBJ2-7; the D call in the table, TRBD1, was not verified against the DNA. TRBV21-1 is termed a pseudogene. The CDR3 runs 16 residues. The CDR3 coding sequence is TGTGCCAGCAGCAAAGGCGAGGGGACAGGGGTGTGCGAGCAGTACTTC. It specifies CASSKGEGTGVCEQYF.